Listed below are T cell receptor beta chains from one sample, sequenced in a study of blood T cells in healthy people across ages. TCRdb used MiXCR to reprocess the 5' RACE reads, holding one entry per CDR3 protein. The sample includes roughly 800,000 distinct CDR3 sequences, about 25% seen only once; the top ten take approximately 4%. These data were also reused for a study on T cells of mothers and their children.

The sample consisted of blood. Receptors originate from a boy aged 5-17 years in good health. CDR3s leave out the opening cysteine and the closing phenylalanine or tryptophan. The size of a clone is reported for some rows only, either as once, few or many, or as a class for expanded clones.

CDR3: ASSYRTDQETQY
V: TRBV6-5
size: few
J: TRBJ2-5

CDR3: ASSYATNRGPTDTQY
V: TRBV6-2/TRBV6-3
size: .
J: TRBJ2-3

CDR3: ASSSPGHQNTGELF
V: TRBV27
size: few
J: TRBJ2-2

CDR3: ASGVTGTYEQY
V: TRBV5-1
size: few
J: TRBJ2-7

CDR3: ASSRQALSGNTIY
V: TRBV6-1
size: .
J: TRBJ1-3

CDR3: SARDHPLVSPQETQY
V: TRBV20-1
size: few
J: TRBJ2-5

CDR3: SVLDRPFYEQY
V: TRBV29-1
size: .
J: .

CDR3: ASSLGQPIYYEQY
V: TRBV7-2
size: .
J: TRBJ2-7

CDR3: ASSYWQNLNDEQF
V: TRBV6-2/TRBV6-3
size: few
J: .

CDR3: SASWVSGTGELF
V: TRBV20-1
size: .
J: TRBJ2-2

CDR3: ASSPYPQRAETQY
V: TRBV18
size: few
J: TRBJ2-5

CDR3: ASGFRQDPGADTQY
V: TRBV12-5
size: few
J: TRBJ2-3

CDR3: ASSLILAGPGDTQY
V: TRBV7-6
size: .
J: TRBJ2-3

CDR3: ASSLGGRISYNEQF
V: TRBV5-1
size: few
J: TRBJ2-1

CDR3: ASSLQELPDTQY
V: TRBV5-4
size: .
J: TRBJ2-3

CDR3: ATSRDPGSGNTIY
V: TRBV15
size: .
J: TRBJ1-3

CDR3: ASSSFRGAEGIGYT
V: TRBV12-3/TRBV12-4
size: .
J: TRBJ1-2

CDR3: ASSDTVEQLTTNEKLF
V: TRBV7-8
size: .
J: TRBJ1-4

CDR3: ASSQDVTYEQY
V: TRBV4-3
size: few
J: TRBJ2-7

CDR3: ASSQWSVSSYEQY
V: TRBV23-1
size: few
J: TRBJ2-7

CDR3: ASSLESGAPWGYT
V: TRBV7-2
size: once
J: TRBJ1-2

CDR3: ASSLRGLNTEAF
V: TRBV5-1
size: few
J: TRBJ1-1

CDR3: ASRRTGTSPSYEQY
V: TRBV6-5
size: few
J: TRBJ2-7

CDR3: ASSQEAGGHRETQY
V: TRBV4-2
size: .
J: .

CDR3: SARATTDTQY
V: TRBV20-1
size: .
J: TRBJ2-3

CDR3: ASSLLTGDSGTQY
V: TRBV7-9
size: many
J: TRBJ2-5

CDR3: ASSFPQSYEQF
V: TRBV12-3/TRBV12-4
size: .
J: .

CDR3: ASSPSDRAQETQY
V: TRBV28
size: .
J: TRBJ2-5

CDR3: ATEGGLGTDTQY
V: TRBV15
size: .
J: TRBJ2-3

CDR3: ASSPSGGGNSPLH
V: TRBV12-3/TRBV12-4
size: .
J: TRBJ1-6

CDR3: SARRRTDNIQY
V: TRBV20-1
size: few
J: TRBJ2-4

CDR3: ASSWYGTGNEKLF
V: TRBV7-9
size: few
J: TRBJ1-4

CDR3: ASSLGSLGNSPLH
V: TRBV5-6
size: few
J: TRBJ1-6

CDR3: ASSLRGDRLF
V: TRBV12-3/TRBV12-4
size: .
J: TRBJ1-4

CDR3: ASRFLPGANTGELF
V: TRBV7-7
size: .
J: TRBJ2-2

CDR3: ASTVPGGVKTF
V: TRBV27
size: .
J: TRBJ1-1

CDR3: ASSLEGSTKNIQY
V: TRBV28
size: .
J: TRBJ2-4

CDR3: ATSDPAGPQETQY
V: TRBV24-1
size: .
J: TRBJ2-5

CDR3: ASSVARGLAAGPETQY
V: TRBV9
size: .
J: .

CDR3: ASSLADRHPEGNQPQH
V: TRBV7-4
size: .
J: TRBJ1-5

CDR3: ASSLVSSGTDTQY
V: TRBV5-1
size: few
J: TRBJ2-3

CDR3: ASSQVDSYNEQF
V: TRBV4-1
size: few
J: TRBJ2-1

CDR3: ASMSGLNEKLF
V: TRBV7-8
size: few
J: TRBJ1-4

CDR3: ASSLAASSTDTQY
V: TRBV12-3/TRBV12-4
size: .
J: TRBJ2-3

CDR3: SAAQGVVDIQY
V: TRBV20-1
size: few
J: TRBJ2-4

CDR3: STRELAGVSEQF
V: TRBV20-1
size: few
J: TRBJ2-1

CDR3: ASSLEPGAHGNEQF
V: TRBV7-2
size: few
J: TRBJ2-1

CDR3: ASSPEMANYGYT
V: TRBV7-9
size: few
J: TRBJ1-2

CDR3: ASSDSSGGADEQF
V: TRBV6-4
size: .
J: TRBJ2-1

CDR3: ASSLLAGGTGETQY
V: TRBV7-9
size: .
J: TRBJ2-5

CDR3: SVGTAGELF
V: TRBV29-1
size: few
J: TRBJ2-2

CDR3: ASSVERGSSYNEQF
V: TRBV6-4
size: .
J: TRBJ2-1